The 9 T cell receptor beta chains presented below share a single source sample, sequenced in a study of blood T cell repertoires in COVID-19 (dated by TCRdb to about 2020). Libraries were constructed by the immunoSEQ multiplex PCR assay. The table comes from immuneACCESS by way of TCRdb, which keeps in-frame sequences with V and J called. Part of the clones is missing from these tables; in studies checked, under half for an unresolved V gene and the rest for unknown reasons. The sample table holds 200,000 to 300,000 clones, of which around 80% were seen once. More than 5.5% of the sample belongs to the ten largest clones. Sequenced: peripheral blood. Receptors originate from a human donor in a cohort sampled during active COVID-19.

The rearrangement links TRBV13 to TRBJ1-2, with a weak D call TRBD1 (6 bases). CDR1 is PRHDT, CDR2 FYEKMQ, per germline (reference sequence). Trimming cost V 3 bases and J 4 bases, with 15 bases left between them. This CDR3 region has 15 residues. The DNA for the CDR3 is TGTGCCAGCAGCTTTCAGGGGCCCAATCTCTATGGCTACACCTTC. Its translation is CASSFQGPNLYGYTF.

This clone was seen more than once but under ten times. V and J are TRBV2 and TRBJ1-5; D might be TRBD1 (6 bases). V lost 0 bases, J lost 10 bases, and 10 bases lay in between. There are 13 residues in the CDR3. Germline assignment: CDR1 SNHLY and CDR2 FYNNEI. The CDR3 loop reads CASSEARGGPQHF. The DNA of the CDR3 is TGTGCCAGCAGTGAAGCGCGAGGGGGACCCCAGCATTTT.

This chain links TRBV28 with TRBJ1-4; no definite D call. Trimming left V 2 bases short and J 0 bases short, with 4 bases between. CDR3 length equals 14 residues. Germline V gives CDR1 MDHEN, CDR2 SYDVKM. CDR3 sequence reads: CASSLSSTNEKLFF. Written as DNA, the CDR3 is TGTGCCAGCAGTTTAAGCTCAACTAATGAAAAACTGTTTTTT.

The chain is built from TRBV29-1 and TRBJ1-5; 10 bases line up with TRBD1. The junction had 8 bases not matched to a gene; V was cut back by 7 bases and J by 5 bases. The germline CDR1 and CDR2 sequences are SQVTM and ANQGSEA. The CDR3 spans 14 residues. CDR3 nucleotides: TGCAGCGCCAAAACCGGGACAGGGGATCAGCCCCAGCATTTT. Translated, it gives CSAKTGTGDQPQHF.

J is TRBJ2-1 and V is TRBV4-1, with 8 bases identical to TRBD2. V trimming: 1 base; J trimming: 5 bases; junction bases outside the gene matches: 4. Germline V lookup: CDR1 MGHRA, CDR2 YSYEKL. This CDR3 region has 15 residues. The CDR3 DNA follows: TGCGCCAGCAGCCAAGCGGGGGGGGAGCACAATGAGCAGTTCTTC. This sequence encodes CASSQAGGEHNEQFF.

The V and J genes are TRBV27 and TRBJ2-7, with D unclear. The length of the CDR3 is 14 residues. CDR1 MNHEY and CDR2 SMNVEV come from the germline V gene (reference sequence). V dropped 2 bases and J dropped 6 bases, with 14 bases sitting between them. DNA of the CDR3: TGTGCCAGCAGTTTAACTTTGGTAACGGGCGAGCAGTACTTC. Amino acids: CASSLTLVTGEQYF.

The V call is TRBV2, the J call TRBJ1-5, with D tentatively TRBD1 (6 bases). Germline-derived CDR1 and CDR2 are SNHLY and FYNNEI. The V gene lost 5 bases and the J gene lost 5 bases, with 13 bases spanning the gap. There are 14 residues in the CDR3. CDR3 loop: CASSTPGVDQPQHF. In DNA, the CDR3 is TGTGCCAGCAGTACTCCAGGGGTAGATCAGCCCCAGCATTTT.

This clone appeared a single time. The J gene is TRBJ2-1, the V gene TRBV5-1; 8 bases agree with TRBD2. The CDR3 has 14 amino acids. V shed 4 bases, J shed 7 bases, and the junction held 7 bases outside the gene matches. From germline, CDR1 is SGHRS and CDR2 YFSETQ. The CDR3 sequence: CASSAGGARNEQFF. CDR3 in DNA: TGCGCCAGCAGCGCCGGGGGGGCTCGGAATGAGCAGTTCTTC.

V and J are TRBV28 and TRBJ1-4; D perhaps matches TRBD1 (6 bases). Trimming left V 1 base short and J 8 bases short, with 14 bases between. Looked up from germline, CDR1 is MDHEN and CDR2 is SYDVKM. This CDR3 is 15 amino acids long. This chain's CDR3 is CASSLFLVQGEKLFF. Written as DNA, the CDR3 is TGTGCCAGCAGTTTATTTTTGGTGCAGGGGGAAAAACTGTTTTTT.